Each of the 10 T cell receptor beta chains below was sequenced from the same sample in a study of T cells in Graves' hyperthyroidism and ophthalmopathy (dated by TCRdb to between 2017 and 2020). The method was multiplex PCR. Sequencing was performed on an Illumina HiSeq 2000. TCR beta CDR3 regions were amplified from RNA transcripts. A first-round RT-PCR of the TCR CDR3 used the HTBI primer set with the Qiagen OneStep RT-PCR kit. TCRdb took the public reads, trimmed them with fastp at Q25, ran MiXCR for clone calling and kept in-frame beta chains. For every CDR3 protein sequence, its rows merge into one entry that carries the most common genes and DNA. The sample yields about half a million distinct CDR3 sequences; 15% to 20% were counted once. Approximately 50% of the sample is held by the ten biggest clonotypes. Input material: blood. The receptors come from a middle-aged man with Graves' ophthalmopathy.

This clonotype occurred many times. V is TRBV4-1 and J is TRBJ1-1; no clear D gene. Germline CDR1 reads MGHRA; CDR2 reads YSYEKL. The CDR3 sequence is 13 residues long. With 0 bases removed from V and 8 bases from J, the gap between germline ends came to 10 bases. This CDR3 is CASSQDVGVEAFF. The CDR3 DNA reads TGCGCCAGCAGCCAAGATGTAGGAGTAGAAGCTTTCTTT.

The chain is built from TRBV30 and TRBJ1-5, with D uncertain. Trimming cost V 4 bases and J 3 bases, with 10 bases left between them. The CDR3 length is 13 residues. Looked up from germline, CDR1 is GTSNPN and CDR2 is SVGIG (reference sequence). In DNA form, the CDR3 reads TGTGCCTGGACGACGGGATTCAATCAGCCCCAGCATTTT. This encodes CAWTTGFNQPQHF.

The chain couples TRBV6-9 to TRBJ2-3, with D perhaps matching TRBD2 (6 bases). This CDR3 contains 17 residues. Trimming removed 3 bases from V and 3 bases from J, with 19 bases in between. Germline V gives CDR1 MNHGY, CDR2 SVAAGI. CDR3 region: CASSYDAGRDQTDTQYF. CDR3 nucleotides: TGTGCCAGCAGTTACGACGCGGGGCGGGACCAGACAGATACGCAGTATTTT.

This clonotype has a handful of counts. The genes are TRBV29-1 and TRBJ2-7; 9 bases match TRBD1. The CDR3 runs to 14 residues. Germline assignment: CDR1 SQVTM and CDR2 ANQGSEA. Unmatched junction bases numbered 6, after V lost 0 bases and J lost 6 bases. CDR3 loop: CSVEDRGQGSEQYF. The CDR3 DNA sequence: TGCAGCGTTGAAGATCGGGGACAGGGTTCCGAGCAGTACTTC.

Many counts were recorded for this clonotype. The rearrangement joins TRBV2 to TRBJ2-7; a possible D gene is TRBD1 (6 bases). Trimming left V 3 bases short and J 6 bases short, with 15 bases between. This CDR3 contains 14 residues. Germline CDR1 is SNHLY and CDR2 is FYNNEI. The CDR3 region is CASSERGSESEQYF. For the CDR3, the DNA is TGTGCCAGCAGTGAGAGGGGGAGTGAAAGCGAGCAGTACTTC.

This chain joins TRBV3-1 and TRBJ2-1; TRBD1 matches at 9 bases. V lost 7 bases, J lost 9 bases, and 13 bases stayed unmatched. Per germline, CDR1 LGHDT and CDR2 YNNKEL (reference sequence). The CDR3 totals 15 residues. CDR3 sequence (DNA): TGTGCCAGCAACCCCCGGGACAGGGTGTTCGGTGAGCAGTTCTTC. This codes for CASNPRDRVFGEQFF.

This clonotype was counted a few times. CDR3 sequence (DNA): TGCGCCAGCAGCCAAGCCGCGGGCGGGTCCTACAATGAGCAGTTCTTC. Translation: CASSQAAGGSYNEQFF. This chain uses TRBV4-3 with TRBJ2-1; weak D call: TRBD2 (5 bases). CDR3 length equals 16 residues. Trimming pared 1 base from V and 1 base from J, leaving 11 bases between. The germline V gene encodes CDR1 LGHNA and CDR2 YSLEER.

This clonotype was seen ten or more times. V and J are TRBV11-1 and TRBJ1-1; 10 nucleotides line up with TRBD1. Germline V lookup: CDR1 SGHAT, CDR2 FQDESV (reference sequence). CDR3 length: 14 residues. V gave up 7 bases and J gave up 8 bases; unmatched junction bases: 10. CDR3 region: CASTPGTGAEEAFF. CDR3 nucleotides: TGTGCCAGCACCCCGGGGACAGGGGCCGAGGAAGCTTTCTTT.

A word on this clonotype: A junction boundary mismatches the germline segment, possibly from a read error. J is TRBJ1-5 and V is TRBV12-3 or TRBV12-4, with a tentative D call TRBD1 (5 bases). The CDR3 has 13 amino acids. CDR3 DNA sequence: TGTGCAAGCAAGTCGGGGGGCAATCAGCCCCAGCATTTT. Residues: CASKSGGNQPQHF.

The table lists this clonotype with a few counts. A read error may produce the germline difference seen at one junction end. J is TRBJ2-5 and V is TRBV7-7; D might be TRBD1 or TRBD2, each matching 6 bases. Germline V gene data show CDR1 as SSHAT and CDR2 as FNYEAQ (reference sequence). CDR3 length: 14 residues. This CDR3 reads CASSLGGRRETQYF. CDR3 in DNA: TGTGCTAGCAGCTTAGGGGGGCGCAGAGAGACCCAGTACTTC.